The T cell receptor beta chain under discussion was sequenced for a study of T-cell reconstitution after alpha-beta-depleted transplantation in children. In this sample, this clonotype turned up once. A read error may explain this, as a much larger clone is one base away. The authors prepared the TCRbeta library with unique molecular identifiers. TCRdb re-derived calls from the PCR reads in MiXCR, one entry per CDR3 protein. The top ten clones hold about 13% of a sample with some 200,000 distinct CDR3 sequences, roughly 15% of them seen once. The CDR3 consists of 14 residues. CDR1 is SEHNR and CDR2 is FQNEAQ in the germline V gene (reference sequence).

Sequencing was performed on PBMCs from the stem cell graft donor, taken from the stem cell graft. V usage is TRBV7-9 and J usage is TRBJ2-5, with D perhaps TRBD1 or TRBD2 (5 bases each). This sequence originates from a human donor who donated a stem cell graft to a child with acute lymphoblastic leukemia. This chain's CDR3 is CASSLSGTQETKYF. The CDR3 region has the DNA TGTGCCAGCAGCTTATCCGGGACCCAAGAGACCAAGTACTTC.